Reported below is one T cell receptor (beta chain). A much larger clone lies one base from this, so it may be a read error. This sample stems from a study of regulatory T cells in long-lasting Graves disease. Through Arm-PCR of CDR3 regions and iRepertoire HTBI primers, TCR beta libraries were built. TCRdb re-called the multiplex PCR reads with MiXCR, one entry per CDR3 protein. The sample comprises about 530,000 distinct CDR3 sequences, about 16% of which are singletons, and 20% to 30% rests with the top ten. Time point indicated: newly diagnosed GD, antithyroid drugs for less than 3 months. PBMC RNA was the source of the TCR library. The same data also contributed to another study, on T cells in Graves' hyperthyroidism and ophthalmopathy. That work contributes: HTBI primers were used for first-round RT-PCR of the TCR CDR3.

The clonotype was recovered from a woman in her forties or fifties with Graves disease. The specimen was peripheral blood mononuclear cells (PBMCs), collected at new diagnosis, from a patient treated with antithyroid drugs.

The CDR3 loop reads CASGSGSGSQPQHF. The CDR3 coding sequence is TGTGCCAGCGGTTCGGGGTCTGGGAGTCAGCCCCAGCATTTT. The chain recombines TRBV27 with TRBJ1-5; D is undetermined. The CDR3 is 14 residues long. Per the germline V gene, CDR1 is MNHEY and CDR2 is SMNVEV (reference sequence). The V and J ends lost 8 bases and 6 bases respectively, with 17 bases between them.